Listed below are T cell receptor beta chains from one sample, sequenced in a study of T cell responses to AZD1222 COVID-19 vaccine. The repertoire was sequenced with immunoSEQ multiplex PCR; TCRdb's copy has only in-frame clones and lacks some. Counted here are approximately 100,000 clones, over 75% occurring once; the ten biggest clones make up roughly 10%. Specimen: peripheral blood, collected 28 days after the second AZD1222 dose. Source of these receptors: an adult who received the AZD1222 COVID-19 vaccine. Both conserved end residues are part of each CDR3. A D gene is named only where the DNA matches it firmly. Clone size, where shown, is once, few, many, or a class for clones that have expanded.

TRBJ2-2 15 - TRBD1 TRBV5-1 CASSSGTANTGELFF TGCGCCAGCAGCTCCGGGACAGCCAACACCGGGGAGCTGTTTTTT
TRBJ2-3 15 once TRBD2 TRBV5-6 CASSLSAGAGDTQYF TGTGCCAGCAGCTTGTCGGCGGGAGCCGGGGATACGCAGTATTTT
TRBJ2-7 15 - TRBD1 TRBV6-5 CASSYRTGGKSEQYF TGTGCCAGCAGTTACAGGACAGGGGGCAAGAGCGAGCAGTACTTC
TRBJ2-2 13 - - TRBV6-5 CASSSVASGELFF TGTGCCAGCAGTTCGGTAGCATCCGGGGAGCTGTTTTTT
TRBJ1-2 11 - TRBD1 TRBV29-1 CSVAGGYGYTF TGCAGCGTCGCAGGGGGGTATGGCTACACCTTC
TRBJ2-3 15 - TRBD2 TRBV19 CASSKTGGDPDTQYF TGTGCCAGTAGTAAGACGGGGGGGGACCCAGATACGCAGTATTTT
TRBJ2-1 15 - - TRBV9 CASSVEGRTYNEQFF TGTGCCAGCAGCGTAGAAGGGAGAACCTACAATGAGCAGTTCTTC
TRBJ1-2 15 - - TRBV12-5 CASGSLIVWAYGYTF TGTGCTAGTGGTTCGCTTATAGTTTGGGCCTATGGCTACACCTTC
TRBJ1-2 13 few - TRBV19 CASSTDGGAGYTF TGTGCCAGTAGTACGGATGGGGGGGCCGGCTACACCTTC
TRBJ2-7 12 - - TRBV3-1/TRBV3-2 CASSQVGYEQYF TGTGCCAGCAGCCAAGTAGGGTACGAGCAGTACTTC
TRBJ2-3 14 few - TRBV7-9 CASSYPGTADTQYF TGTGCCAGCAGCTACCCCGGGACGGCGGATACGCAGTATTTT
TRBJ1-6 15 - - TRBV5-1 CASSPGPSSDSPLHF TGCGCCAGCAGTCCGGGTCCCAGCTCTGATTCACCCCTCCACTTT
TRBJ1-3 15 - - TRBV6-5 CASRGRGRSGNTIYF TGTGCCAGCAGAGGTCGGGGCCGCTCTGGAAACACCATATATTTT
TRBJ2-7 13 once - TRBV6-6 CASSYSQIYEQYF TGTGCCAGCAGTTACTCACAGATATACGAGCAGTACTTC
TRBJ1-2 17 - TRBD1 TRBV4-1 CASSQGRQGPEGRGYTF TGCGCCAGCAGCCAGGGAAGACAGGGCCCCGAGGGGAGGGGCTACACCTTC
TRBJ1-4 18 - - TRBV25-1 CASSENPRIGRGFGKLFF TGTGCCAGCAGTGAAAACCCGAGGATAGGGAGAGGTTTTGGAAAACTGTTTTTT
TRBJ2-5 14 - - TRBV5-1 CASSLGDYQETQYF TGCGCCAGCAGCTTGGGGGACTACCAAGAGACCCAGTACTTC
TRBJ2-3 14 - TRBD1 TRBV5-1 CASSGQGDRDTQYF TGCGCCAGCAGTGGACAGGGGGACCGAGATACGCAGTATTTT
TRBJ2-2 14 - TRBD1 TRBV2 CASSWTGDTGELFF TGTGCCAGCAGTTGGACAGGGGACACCGGGGAGCTGTTTTTT
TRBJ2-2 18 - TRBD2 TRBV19 CASSIAGPGLAVTGELFF TGTGCCAGTAGTATAGCAGGGCCGGGACTAGCGGTCACCGGGGAGCTGTTTTTT
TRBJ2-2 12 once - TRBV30 CAWSVYTGELFF TGTGCCTGGAGTGTCTACACCGGGGAGCTGTTTTTT
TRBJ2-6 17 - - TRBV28 CASTLPPGQTGANVLTF TGTGCCAGCACATTACCCCCGGGACAAACTGGGGCCAACGTCCTGACTTTC
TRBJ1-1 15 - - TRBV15 CATSRDPRWAREAFF TGTGCCACCAGCAGAGATCCCCGATGGGCGAGGGAAGCTTTCTTT
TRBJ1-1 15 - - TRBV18 CASSPLEQGHTEAFF TGTGCCAGCTCCCCCCTGGAGCAGGGGCACACTGAAGCTTTCTTT
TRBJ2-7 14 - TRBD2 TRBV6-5 CASSYVTGGYEQYF TGTGCCAGCAGTTACGTGACGGGGGGATACGAGCAGTACTTC
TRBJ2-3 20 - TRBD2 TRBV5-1 CASSLGDRLLAGVRTDTQYF TGCGCCAGCAGCTTGGGGGACAGATTGCTAGCGGGGGTCCGCACAGATACGCAGTATTTT
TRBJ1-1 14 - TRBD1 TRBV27 CASITGTGNTEAFF TGTGCCAGCATTACCGGGACAGGGAACACTGAAGCTTTCTTT
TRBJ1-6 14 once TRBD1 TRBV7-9 CASSWTGNNSPLHF TGTGCCAGCAGCTGGACAGGGAATAATTCACCCCTCCACTTT
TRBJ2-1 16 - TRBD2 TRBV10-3 CAISEASGGFYNEQFF TGTGCCATCAGTGAAGCCAGCGGGGGATTCTACAATGAGCAGTTCTTC
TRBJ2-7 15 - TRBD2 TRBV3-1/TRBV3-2 CASSHGLAGAYEQYF TGTGCCAGCAGCCATGGCCTAGCGGGGGCCTACGAGCAGTACTTC
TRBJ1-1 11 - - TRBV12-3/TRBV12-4 CASRLNTEAFF TGTGCCAGCAGACTGAACACTGAAGCTTTCTTT
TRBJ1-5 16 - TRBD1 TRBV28 CASSAWEGAGNQPQHF TGTGCCAGCAGTGCCTGGGAGGGGGCAGGCAATCAGCCCCAGCATTTT
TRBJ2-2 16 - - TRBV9 CASSLEDSSNTGELFF TGTGCCAGCAGCCTAGAGGACAGCTCGAACACCGGGGAGCTGTTTTTT
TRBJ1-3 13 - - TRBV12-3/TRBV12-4 CASSLGGRNTIYF TGTGCCAGCAGTTTAGGCGGTAGAAACACCATATATTTT
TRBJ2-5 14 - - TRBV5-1 CASSFQGPWETQYF TGCGCCAGCAGCTTTCAGGGACCATGGGAGACCCAGTACTTC
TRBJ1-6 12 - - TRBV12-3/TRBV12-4 CASSWTDSPLHF TGTGCCAGCAGTTGGACGGATTCACCCCTCCACTTT
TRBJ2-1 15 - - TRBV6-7 CASSSRDTPYNEQFF TGTGCCAGCAGTTCCCGGGACACCCCCTACAATGAGCAGTTCTTC
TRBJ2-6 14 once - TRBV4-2 CASSQDAGANVLTF TGTGCCAGCAGCCAAGATGCAGGGGCCAACGTCCTGACTTTC
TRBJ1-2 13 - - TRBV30 CAWSTRGGYGYTF TGTGCCTGGAGTACTCGAGGTGGCTATGGCTACACCTTC
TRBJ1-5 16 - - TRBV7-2 CASSTRRGLGNQPQHF TGTGCCAGCAGCACCCGACGGGGCTTAGGCAATCAGCCCCAGCATTTT
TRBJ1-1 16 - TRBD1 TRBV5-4 CASSSPGGLETDEAFF TGTGCCAGCAGCTCTCCAGGGGGACTGGAGACTGATGAAGCTTTCTTT
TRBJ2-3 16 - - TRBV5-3 CARRLGTSVGTDTQYF TGTGCCAGAAGACTTGGAACGTCGGTTGGGACAGATACGCAGTATTTT
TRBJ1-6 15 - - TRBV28 CASSPNTGSVSPLHF TGTGCCAGCAGTCCCAACACAGGGTCGGTTTCACCCCTCCACTTT
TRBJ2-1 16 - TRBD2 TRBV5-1 CASSPALAGAYNEQFF TGCGCCAGCAGCCCGGCTCTAGCGGGGGCCTACAATGAGCAGTTCTTC
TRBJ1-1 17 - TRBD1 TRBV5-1 CASSLLGQGKGDTEAFF TGCGCCAGCAGCTTGCTGGGACAGGGTAAGGGGGACACTGAAGCTTTCTTT
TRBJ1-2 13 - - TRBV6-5 CATSTPPNYGYTF TGTGCCACCTCGACACCTCCTAACTATGGCTACACCTTC
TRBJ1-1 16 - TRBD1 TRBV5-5 CASSLGARGLHTEAFF TGTGCCAGCAGCCTGGGGGCCAGGGGGCTTCACACTGAAGCTTTCTTT
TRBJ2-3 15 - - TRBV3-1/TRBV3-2 CASSPLPQSTDTQYF TGTGCCAGCAGCCCTTTACCCCAAAGCACAGATACGCAGTATTTT
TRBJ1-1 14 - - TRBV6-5 CASSYEALSTEAFF TGTGCCAGCAGTTATGAGGCGTTGAGCACTGAAGCTTTCTTT
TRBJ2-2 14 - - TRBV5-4 CASSRQGDAGELFF TGTGCCAGCAGTCGGCAGGGAGATGCCGGGGAGCTGTTTTTT
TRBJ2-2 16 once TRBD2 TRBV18 CASSGLAASRSGELFF TGTGCCAGCTCAGGACTAGCGGCCTCCCGCTCCGGGGAGCTGTTTTTT
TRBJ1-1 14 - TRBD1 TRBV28 CASSLPDREPEAFF TGTGCCAGCTCCTTGCCGGACAGGGAACCTGAAGCTTTCTTT
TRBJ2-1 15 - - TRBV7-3 CASSLWESSYNEQFF TGTGCCAGCAGCTTATGGGAAAGCTCCTACAATGAGCAGTTCTTC
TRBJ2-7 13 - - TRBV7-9 CASSPPGGHEQYF TGTGCCAGCAGCCCCCCAGGAGGACACGAGCAGTACTTC
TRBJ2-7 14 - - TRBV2 CASQIRGTANEQYF TGTGCCAGCCAAATCCGAGGGACCGCGAACGAGCAGTACTTC
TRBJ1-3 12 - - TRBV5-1 CASSALGNTIYF TGCGCCAGCAGCGCCCTTGGAAACACCATATATTTT
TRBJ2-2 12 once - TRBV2 CASTGWTGELFF TGTGCCAGCACCGGGTGGACCGGGGAGCTGTTTTTT